This T cell receptor beta chain originates from a study of T cells in Graves' hyperthyroidism and ophthalmopathy. This clonotype was seen many times. Its antigen is not known. Authors of the study amplified TCR beta CDR3 regions from RNA transcripts. An initial round of RT-PCR targeting the TCR CDR3 relied on the HTBI primer set. TCRdb called the multiplex PCR reads again in MiXCR, with one record for every CDR3 protein. The sample lists 530,000 or so distinct CDR3 sequences, around 22% seen once, with around 11% in the top ten. Germline assignment: CDR1 SGHTA and CDR2 FQGNSA. CDR3 length: 13 amino acids. V lost 7 bases and J 9 bases, leaving 18 bases between the germline ends. Duration under 3 months, a NOSPECS grade of at least 4, and a Clinical Activity Score of at least 3 characterized the ophthalmopathy patients. The study based diagnoses on clinical symptoms, serum thyroxine and TRAb, thyroid ultrasound and orbital computed tomography. Fresh 10 ml peripheral blood yielded PBMCs.

General observations from the study: Through a model of 13 V-J features, ophthalmopathy was separated from stable hyperthyroidism.

This chain connects TRBV7-2 to TRBJ1-1; D might be TRBD1 (5 bases). Sequenced material: blood. The clonotype was recovered from a woman aged 25 to 39 with Graves' ophthalmopathy. CDR3 DNA: TGTGCCAGCAATCCACGGGGCCAGTACAAAGCTTTCTTT. Amino acids: CASNPRGQYKAFF.